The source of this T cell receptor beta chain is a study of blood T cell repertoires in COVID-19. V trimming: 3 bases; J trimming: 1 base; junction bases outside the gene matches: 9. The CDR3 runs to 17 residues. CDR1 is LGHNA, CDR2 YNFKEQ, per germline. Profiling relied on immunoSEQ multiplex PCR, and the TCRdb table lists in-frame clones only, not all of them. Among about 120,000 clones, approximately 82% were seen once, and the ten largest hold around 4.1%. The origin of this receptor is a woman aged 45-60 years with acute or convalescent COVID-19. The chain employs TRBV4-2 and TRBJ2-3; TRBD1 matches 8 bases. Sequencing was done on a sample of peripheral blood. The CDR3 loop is CASSQATGGRGTDTQYF. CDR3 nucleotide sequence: TGTGCCAGCAGCCAGGCAACAGGGGGACGGGGCACAGATACGCAGTATTTT.